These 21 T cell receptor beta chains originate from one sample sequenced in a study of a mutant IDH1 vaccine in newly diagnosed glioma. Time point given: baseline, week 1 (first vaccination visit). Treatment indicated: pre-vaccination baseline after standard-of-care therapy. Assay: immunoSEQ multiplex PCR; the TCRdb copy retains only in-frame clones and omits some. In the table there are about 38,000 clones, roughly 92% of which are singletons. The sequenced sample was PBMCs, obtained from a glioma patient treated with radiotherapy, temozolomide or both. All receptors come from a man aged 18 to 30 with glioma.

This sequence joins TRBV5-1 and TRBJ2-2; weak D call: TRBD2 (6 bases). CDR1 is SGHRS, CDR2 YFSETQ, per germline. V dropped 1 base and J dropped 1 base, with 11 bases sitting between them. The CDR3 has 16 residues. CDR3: CASSLPLAMNTGELFF. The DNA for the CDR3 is TGCGCCAGCAGCTTGCCCCTAGCGATGAACACCGGGGAGCTGTTTTTT.

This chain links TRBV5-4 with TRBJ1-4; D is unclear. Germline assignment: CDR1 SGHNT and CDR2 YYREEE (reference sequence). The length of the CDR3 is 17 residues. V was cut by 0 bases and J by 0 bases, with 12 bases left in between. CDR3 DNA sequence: TGTGCCAGCAGCTTGGAGGCAGGACCTGCAACTAATGAAAAACTGTTTTTT. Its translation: CASSLEAGPATNEKLFF.

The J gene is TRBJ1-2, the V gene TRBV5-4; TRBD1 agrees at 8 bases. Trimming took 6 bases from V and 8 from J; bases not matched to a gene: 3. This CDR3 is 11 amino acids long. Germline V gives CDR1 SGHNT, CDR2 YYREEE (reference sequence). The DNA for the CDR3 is TGTGCCAGCACAGGGGGCTTCGGCTACACCTTC. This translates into CASTGGFGYTF. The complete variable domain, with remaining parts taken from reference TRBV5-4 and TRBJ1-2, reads ETGVTQSPTHLIKTRGQQVTLRCSSQSGHNTVSWYQQALGQGPQFIFQYYREEENGRGNFPPRFSGLQFPNYSSELNVNALELDDSALYLCASTGGFGYTFGSGTRLTVV.

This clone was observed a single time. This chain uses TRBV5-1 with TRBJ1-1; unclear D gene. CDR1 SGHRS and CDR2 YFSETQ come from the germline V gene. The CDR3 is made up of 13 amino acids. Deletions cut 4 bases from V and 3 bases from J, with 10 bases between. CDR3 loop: CASSLESYTEAFF. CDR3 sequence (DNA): TGCGCCAGCAGCCTGGAGTCGTACACTGAAGCTTTCTTT.

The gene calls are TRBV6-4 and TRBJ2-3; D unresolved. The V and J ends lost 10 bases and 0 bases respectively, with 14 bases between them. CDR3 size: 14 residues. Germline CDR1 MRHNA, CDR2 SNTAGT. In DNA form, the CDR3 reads TGTGCCACCTCCGGCGGAGCTAGCACAGATACGCAGTATTTT. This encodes CATSGGASTDTQYF.

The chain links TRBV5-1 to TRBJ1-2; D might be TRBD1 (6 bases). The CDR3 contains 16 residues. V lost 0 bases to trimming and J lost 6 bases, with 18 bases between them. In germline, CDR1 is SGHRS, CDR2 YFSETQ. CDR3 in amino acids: CASSLDRVVTGHGYTF. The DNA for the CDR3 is TGCGCCAGCAGCTTGGACAGGGTGGTGACGGGCCATGGCTACACCTTC.

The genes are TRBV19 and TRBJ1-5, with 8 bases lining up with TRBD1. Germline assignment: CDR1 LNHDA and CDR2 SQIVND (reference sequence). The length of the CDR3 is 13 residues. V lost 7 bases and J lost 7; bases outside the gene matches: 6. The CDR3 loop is CASTSDRGQPQHF. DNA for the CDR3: TGTGCCAGTACCTCCGACAGGGGACAGCCCCAGCATTTT.

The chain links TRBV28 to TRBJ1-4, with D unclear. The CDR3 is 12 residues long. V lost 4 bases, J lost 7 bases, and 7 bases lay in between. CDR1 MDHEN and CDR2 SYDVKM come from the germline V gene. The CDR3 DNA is TGTGCCAGCAGTTACTACGGTGAAAAACTGTTTTTT. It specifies CASSYYGEKLFF. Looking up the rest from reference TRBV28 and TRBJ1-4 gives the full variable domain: DVKVTQSSRYLVKRTGEKVFLECVQDMDHENMFWYRQDPGLGLRLIYFSYDVKMKEKGDIPEGYSVSREKKERFSLILESASTNQTSMYLCASSYYGEKLFFGSGTQLSVL.

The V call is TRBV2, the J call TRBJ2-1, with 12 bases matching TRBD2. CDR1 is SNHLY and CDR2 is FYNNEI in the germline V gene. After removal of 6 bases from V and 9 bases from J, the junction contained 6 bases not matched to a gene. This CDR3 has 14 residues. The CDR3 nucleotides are TGTGCCAGCAGGTTACTAGCGGGAGGTAGTGAGCAGTTCTTC. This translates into CASRLLAGGSEQFF.

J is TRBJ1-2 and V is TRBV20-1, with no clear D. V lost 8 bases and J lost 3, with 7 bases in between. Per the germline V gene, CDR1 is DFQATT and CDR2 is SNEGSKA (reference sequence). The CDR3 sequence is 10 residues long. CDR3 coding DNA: TGCAGTACAAGGGACTATGGCTACACCTTC. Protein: CSTRDYGYTF.

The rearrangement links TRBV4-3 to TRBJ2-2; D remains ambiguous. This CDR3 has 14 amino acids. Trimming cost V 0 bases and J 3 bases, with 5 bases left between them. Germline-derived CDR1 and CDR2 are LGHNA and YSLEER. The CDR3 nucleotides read TGCGCCAGCAGCCAAGACACCGACACCGGGGAGCTGTTTTTT. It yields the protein CASSQDTDTGELFF.

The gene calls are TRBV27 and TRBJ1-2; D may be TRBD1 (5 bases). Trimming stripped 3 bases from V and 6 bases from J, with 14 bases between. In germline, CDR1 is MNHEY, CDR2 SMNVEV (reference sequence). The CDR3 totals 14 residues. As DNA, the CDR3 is TGTGCCAGCAGTTTGAGGGCAGGGAGCCATGGCTACACCTTC. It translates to CASSLRAGSHGYTF.

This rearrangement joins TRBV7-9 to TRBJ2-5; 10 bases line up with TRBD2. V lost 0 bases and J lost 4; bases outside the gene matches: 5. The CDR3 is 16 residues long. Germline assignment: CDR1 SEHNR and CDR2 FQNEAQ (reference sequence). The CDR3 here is CASSLALLAGAETQYF. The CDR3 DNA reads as TGTGCCAGCAGCTTAGCACTTCTAGCGGGAGCAGAGACCCAGTACTTC. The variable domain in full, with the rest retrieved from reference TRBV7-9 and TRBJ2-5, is DTGVSQNPRHKITKRGQNVTFRCDPISEHNRLYWYRQTLGQGPEFLTYFQNEAQLEKSRLLSDRFSAERPKGSFSTLEIQRTEQGDSAMYLCASSLALLAGAETQYFGPGTRLLVL.

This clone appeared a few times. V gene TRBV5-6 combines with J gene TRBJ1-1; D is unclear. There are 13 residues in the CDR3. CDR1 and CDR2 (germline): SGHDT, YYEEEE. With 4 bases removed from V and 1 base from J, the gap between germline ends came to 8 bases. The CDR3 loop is CASSPIRNTEAFF. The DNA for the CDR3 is TGTGCCAGCAGCCCGATAAGGAACACTGAAGCTTTCTTT.

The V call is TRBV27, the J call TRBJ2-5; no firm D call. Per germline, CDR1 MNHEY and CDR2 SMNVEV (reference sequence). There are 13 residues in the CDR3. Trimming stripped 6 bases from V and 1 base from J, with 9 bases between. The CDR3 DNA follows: TGTGCCAGCAGAGAGGCAGGCCAAGAGACCCAGTACTTC. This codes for CASREAGQETQYF.

CDR3 coding DNA: TGCGCCAGCAGCCCAGGGGGACTGCTGGAAATCTCTGGGGCCAACGTCCTGACTTTC. Protein product: CASSPGGLLEISGANVLTF. The V gene is TRBV4-1, the J gene TRBJ2-6; possibly TRBD1 for D (7 bases). CDR3 length equals 19 residues. V was clipped by 4 bases and J by 0 bases, with 19 bases between them. CDR1 is MGHRA and CDR2 is YSYEKL in the germline V gene.

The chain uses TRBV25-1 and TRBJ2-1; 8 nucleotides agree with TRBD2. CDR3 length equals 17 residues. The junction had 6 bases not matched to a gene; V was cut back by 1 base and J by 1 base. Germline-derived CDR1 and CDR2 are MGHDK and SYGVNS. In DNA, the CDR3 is TGTGCCAGCAGTGAATTATCTGGCGGGAGGTCCTACAATGAGCAGTTCTTC. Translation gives CASSELSGGRSYNEQFF.

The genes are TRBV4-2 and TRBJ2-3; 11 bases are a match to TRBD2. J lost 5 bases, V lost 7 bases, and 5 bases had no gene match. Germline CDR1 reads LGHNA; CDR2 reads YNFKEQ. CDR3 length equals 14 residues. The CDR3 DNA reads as TGTGCCAGCAACCCGACTAGCGGGAAAGATACGCAGTATTTT. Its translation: CASNPTSGKDTQYF.

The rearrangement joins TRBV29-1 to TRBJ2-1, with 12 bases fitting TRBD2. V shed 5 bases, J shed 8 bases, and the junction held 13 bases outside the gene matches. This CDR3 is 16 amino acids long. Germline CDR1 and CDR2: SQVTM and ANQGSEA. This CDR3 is CSVPLTSGSVRDEQFF. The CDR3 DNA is TGCAGCGTTCCCTTGACTAGCGGGAGTGTCCGCGATGAGCAGTTCTTC.

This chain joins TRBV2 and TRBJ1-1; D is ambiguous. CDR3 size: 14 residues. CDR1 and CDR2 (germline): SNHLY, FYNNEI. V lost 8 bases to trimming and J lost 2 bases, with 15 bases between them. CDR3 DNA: TGTGCCAGCGCCCCGGAGGGCGGAAACACTGAAGCTTTCTTT. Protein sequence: CASAPEGGNTEAFF.

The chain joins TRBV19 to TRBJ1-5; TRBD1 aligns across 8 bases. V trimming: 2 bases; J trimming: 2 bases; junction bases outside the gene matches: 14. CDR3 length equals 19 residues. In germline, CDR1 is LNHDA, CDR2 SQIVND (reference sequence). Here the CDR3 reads CASSIPRDRTGSGNQPQHF. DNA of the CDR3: TGTGCCAGTAGTATACCCCGCGACCGGACAGGGTCAGGCAATCAGCCCCAGCATTTT.